A selection of T cell receptor beta chains follows, all from one sample in a study of somatic mutations in cytotoxic T cells in rheumatoid arthritis. Profiling relied on immunoSEQ multiplex PCR, and the TCRdb table lists in-frame clones only, not all of them. The sample lists 8,500 to 11,000 clones; roughly four fifths were seen once. The sequenced material came from CD8+ T cells sorted from blood. All receptors derive from a woman aged 45-65 years in good health. The CDR3 runs from the conserved cysteine through the conserved F or W. D genes are given only for firm matches. Expanded clones get a size class; other rows say once, few or many, or leave the size out.

j_call v_call d_call clone_size cdr3_nt cdr3_aa
TRBJ2-7 TRBV5-1 . . TGCGCCAGCAGCTTGGAGGGGTACGAGCAGTACTTC CASSLEGYEQYF
TRBJ1-1 TRBV9 . once TGTGCCAGCAGCCCGCGGGGCAATACGAACACTGAAGCTTTCTTT CASSPRGNTNTEAFF
TRBJ2-7 TRBV7-2 . . TGTGCCAGCAGCACAGGTTACGAGCAGTACTTC CASSTGYEQYF
TRBJ2-5 TRBV15 . . TGTGCCACCAGCAACAGTCAAGAGACCCAGTACTTC CATSNSQETQYF
TRBJ1-1 TRBV27 TRBD1 . TGTGCCAGCAGTCCCCAGGGGGTGACTGAAGCTTTCTTT CASSPQGVTEAFF
TRBJ1-1 TRBV2 . few TGTGCCAGCAGTGTGGATTCGGACAGCCCTGAAGCTTTCTTT CASSVDSDSPEAFF
TRBJ2-3 TRBV30 . few TGTGCCTGGAGGACGGGTTTCACAGATACGCAGTATTTT CAWRTGFTDTQYF
TRBJ2-1 TRBV2 TRBD1 . TGTGCCAGCAGTGACGGACAGGGGTTCAATGAGCAGTTCTTC CASSDGQGFNEQFF
TRBJ2-7 TRBV5-1 TRBD2 . TGCGCCAGCAGCTTGTCGGGACTAGCGGCCTATTCCTACGAGCAGTACTTC CASSLSGLAAYSYEQYF
TRBJ2-3 TRBV9 TRBD2 . TGTGCCAGCAGCGTAGAGAGCGGGGAGACAGATACGCAGTATTTT CASSVESGETDTQYF
TRBJ2-3 TRBV6-6 . . TGTGCCAGCAGTTGGCTGGCGGCCCCGGGAGATACGCAGTATTTT CASSWLAAPGDTQYF
TRBJ2-3 TRBV4-1 . . TGCGCCAGCAGCCAAGGATCTAGCTTCAGCACAGATACGCAGTATTTT CASSQGSSFSTDTQYF
TRBJ2-7 TRBV28 TRBD2 few TGTGCCAGCAGTCCAACTAGCGAGAGGATCTACGAGCAGTACTTC CASSPTSERIYEQYF
TRBJ2-3 TRBV7-9 . . TGTGCCAGCAGCTTAGCGAACGGAGGAGATACGCAGTATTTT CASSLANGGDTQYF
TRBJ2-7 TRBV6-6 . . TGTGCCAGCAGTTACTCGGAGGTCCCCTACGAGCAGTACTTC CASSYSEVPYEQYF
TRBJ2-7 TRBV6-6 TRBD1 . TGTGCCAGCAGTCTCACAGGGGACGAGCAGTACTTC CASSLTGDEQYF
TRBJ1-5 TRBV4-3 . . TGCGCCAGCAGCTTGGACATCTCTAGCAATCAGCCCCAGCATTTT CASSLDISSNQPQHF
TRBJ2-5 TRBV9 . . TGTGCCAGCAGCGTCCTGGACGGGATCGAAGAGACCCAGTACTTC CASSVLDGIEETQYF
TRBJ2-2 TRBV27 TRBD1 few TGTGCCAGCAGTGGACAGGGGGGGGACGGGGAGCTGTTTTTT CASSGQGGDGELFF
TRBJ1-5 TRBV28 TRBD1 . TGTGCCAGCAGGACAGGGACTAGTCAGCCCCAGCATTTT CASRTGTSQPQHF
TRBJ2-1 TRBV5-1 TRBD2 . TGCGCCAGCAGCATCGGGACTAGCGGACCCTACAACGAGCAGTTCTTC CASSIGTSGPYNEQFF
TRBJ2-1 TRBV5-6 . few TGTGCCAGCAGCTACGGACTGAGCTACAATGAGCAGTTCTTC CASSYGLSYNEQFF
TRBJ2-1 TRBV5-1 TRBD1 . TGCGCCAGCAGCTTGGTACAGGGGCTACTCAATGAGCAGTTCTTC CASSLVQGLLNEQFF
TRBJ2-1 TRBV4-3 TRBD1 . TGCGCCAGCAGCCAAGGACAGGGGGCCTACAATGAGCAGTTCTTC CASSQGQGAYNEQFF
TRBJ1-4 TRBV9 . . TGTGCCAGCAGCGGGGGGGACACTAATGAAAAACTGTTTTTT CASSGGDTNEKLFF